This T cell receptor beta chain was sequenced in a study of identical twins. Study results and limitations: With monozygotic twins, out-of-frame TCR alpha sharing exceeded what models estimated. There was an excess of low generation probability in the out-of-frame alpha sequences that twins shared.

TCRdb reprocessed the 5' RACE reads via MiXCR and lists one record per CDR3 protein. Seen here are a few hundred thousand distinct CDR3 sequences, roughly 9% observed once, and the top ten hold roughly 9%. This clonotype was counted between two and nine times. The antigen remains undetermined. V lost 8 bases, J lost 0 bases, and 13 bases lay in between. The germline V gene has CDR1 MNHEY and CDR2 SVGAGI. The CDR3 extends over 14 amino acids. Sequencing used naive T cells sorted from blood. This chain joins TRBV6-5 and TRBJ1-2, with no clear D. The origin of this receptor is a woman between 50 and 59 years old in good health. This chain's CDR3 is CASSRAVANYGYTF. The CDR3 DNA reads as TGTGCCAGCTCACGGGCGGTCGCTAACTATGGCTACACCTTC.